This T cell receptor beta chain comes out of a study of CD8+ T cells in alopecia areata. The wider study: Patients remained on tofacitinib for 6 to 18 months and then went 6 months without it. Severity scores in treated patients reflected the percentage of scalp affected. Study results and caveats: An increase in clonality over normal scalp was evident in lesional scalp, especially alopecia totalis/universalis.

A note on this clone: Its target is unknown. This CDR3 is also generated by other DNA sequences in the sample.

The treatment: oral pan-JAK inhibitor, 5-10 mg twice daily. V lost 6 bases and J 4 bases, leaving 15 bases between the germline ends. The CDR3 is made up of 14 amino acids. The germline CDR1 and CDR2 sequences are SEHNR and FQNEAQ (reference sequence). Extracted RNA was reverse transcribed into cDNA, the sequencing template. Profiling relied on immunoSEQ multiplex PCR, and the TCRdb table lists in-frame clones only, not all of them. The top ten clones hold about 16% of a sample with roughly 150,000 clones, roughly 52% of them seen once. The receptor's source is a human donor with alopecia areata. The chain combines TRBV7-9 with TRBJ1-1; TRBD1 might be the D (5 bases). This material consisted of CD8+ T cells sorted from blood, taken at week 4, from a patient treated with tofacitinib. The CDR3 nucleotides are TGTGCCAGCAGTCCAGGGTTGTTAGGCACTGAAGCTTTCTTT. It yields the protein CASSPGLLGTEAFF.